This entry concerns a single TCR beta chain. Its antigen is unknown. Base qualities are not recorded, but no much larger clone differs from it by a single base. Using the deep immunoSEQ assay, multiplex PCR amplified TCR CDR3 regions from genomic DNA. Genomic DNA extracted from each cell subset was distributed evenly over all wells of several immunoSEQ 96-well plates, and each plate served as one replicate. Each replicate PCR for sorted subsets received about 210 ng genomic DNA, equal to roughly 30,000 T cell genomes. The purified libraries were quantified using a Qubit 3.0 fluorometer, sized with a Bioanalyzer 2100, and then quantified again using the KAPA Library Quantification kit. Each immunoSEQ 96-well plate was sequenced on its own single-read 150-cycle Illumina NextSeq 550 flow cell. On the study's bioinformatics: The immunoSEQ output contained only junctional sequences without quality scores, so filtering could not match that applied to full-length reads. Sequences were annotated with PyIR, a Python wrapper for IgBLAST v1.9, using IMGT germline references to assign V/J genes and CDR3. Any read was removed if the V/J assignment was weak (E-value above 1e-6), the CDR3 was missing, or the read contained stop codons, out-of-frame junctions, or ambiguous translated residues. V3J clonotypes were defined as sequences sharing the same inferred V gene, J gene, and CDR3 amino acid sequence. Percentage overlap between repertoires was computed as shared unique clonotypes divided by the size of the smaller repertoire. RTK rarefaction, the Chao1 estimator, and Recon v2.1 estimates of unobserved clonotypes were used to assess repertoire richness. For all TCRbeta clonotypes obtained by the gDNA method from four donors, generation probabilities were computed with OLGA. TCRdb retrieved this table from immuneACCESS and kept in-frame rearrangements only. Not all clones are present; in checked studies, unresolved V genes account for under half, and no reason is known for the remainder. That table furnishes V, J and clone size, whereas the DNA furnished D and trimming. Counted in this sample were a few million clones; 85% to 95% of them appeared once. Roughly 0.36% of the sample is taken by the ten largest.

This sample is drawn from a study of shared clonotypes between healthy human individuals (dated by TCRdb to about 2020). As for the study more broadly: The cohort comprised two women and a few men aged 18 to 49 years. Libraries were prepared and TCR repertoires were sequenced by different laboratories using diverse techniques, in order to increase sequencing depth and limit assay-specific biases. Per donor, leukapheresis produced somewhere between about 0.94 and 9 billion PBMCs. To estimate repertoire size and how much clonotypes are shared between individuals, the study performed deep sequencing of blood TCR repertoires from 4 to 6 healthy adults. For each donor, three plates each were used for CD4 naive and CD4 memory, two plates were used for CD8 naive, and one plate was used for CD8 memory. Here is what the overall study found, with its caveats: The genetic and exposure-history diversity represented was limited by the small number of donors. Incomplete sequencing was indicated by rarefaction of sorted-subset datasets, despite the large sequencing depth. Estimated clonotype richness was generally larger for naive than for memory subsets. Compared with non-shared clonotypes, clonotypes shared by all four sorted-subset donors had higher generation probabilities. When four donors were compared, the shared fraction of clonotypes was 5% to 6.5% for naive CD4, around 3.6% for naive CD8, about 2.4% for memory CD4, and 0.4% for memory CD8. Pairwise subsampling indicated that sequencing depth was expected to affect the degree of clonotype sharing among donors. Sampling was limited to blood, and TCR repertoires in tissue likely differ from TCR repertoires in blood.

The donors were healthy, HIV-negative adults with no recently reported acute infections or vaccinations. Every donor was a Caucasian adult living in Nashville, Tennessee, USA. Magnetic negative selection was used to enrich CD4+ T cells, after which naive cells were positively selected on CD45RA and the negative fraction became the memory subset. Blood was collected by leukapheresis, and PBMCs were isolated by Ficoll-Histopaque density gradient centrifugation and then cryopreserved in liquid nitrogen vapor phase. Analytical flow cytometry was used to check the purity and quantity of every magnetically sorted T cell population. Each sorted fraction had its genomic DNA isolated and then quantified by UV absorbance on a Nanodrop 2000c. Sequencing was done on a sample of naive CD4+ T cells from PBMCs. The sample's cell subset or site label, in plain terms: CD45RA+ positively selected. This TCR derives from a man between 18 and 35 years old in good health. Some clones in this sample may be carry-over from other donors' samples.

The nucleotide sequence is TGCAGTGCGAGGGCTGTCTACGAGCAGTACTTC. It translates as CSARAVYEQYF. The chain couples TRBV20-1 to TRBJ2-7; perhaps TRBD2 is the D gene, with 5 bases matching. The CDR3 spans 11 residues, from the cysteine through the phenylalanine. Only CDR3 DNA remains: 33 bases, in frame from the first base. CDR1 DFQATT and CDR2 SNEGSKA were looked up in the germline V gene (reference sequence). V loses 6 bases, J loses 3 bases, and the germline ends lie 9 bases apart.